This T cell receptor (beta chain) was sequenced for a study of technical replicates of blood from several donors. CDR1 and CDR2 from the germline V gene are LGHNA and YNFKEQ. There are 17 residues in the CDR3. V gave up 3 bases and J gave up 7 bases, with 24 bases separating them. TCRdb's table, derived via immunoSEQ multiplex PCR, lists solely in-frame clones and lacks some. The table has tens of thousands of clones, 85% to 95% seen once; the top ten hold 0.2% to 0.3%. Specimen: T cells isolated from PBMCs. The V and J genes are TRBV4-2 and TRBJ1-1, with unresolved D. The receptor's source is a human donor in good health. The CDR3, as DNA: TGTGCCAGCAGCCAGGGAGGGCGGGAGTCGGGTCATGATGAAGCTTTCTTT. It yields the protein CASSQGGRESGHDEAFF.